This TCR beta chain was sequenced during a study of blood T cell repertoires in COVID-19. Overall study context: Samples representing acute and convalescent COVID-19 were sourced from the United States, Italy and Spain. From T cells, B-cell-depleted T cells, or PBMCs came the material, which was cDNA or gDNA.

As originally analysed: Amplification of reference gene primers provided the estimated nucleated cell counts. The repertoire was sequenced with immunoSEQ multiplex PCR; TCRdb's copy has only in-frame clones and lacks some. For V, J and clone size, that table is used; D and trimming come from the DNA. This table holds under 200,000 clones, roughly 88% found once. The sample consisted of peripheral blood. The sequence came from a man aged 55 to 70 who had recovered from COVID-19.

CDR3 amino acids: CASSSQGAEETQYF. DNA of the CDR3: TGTGCCAGCAGCTCCCAGGGGGCGGAAGAGACCCAGTACTTC. V usage is TRBV7-9 and J usage is TRBJ2-5; TRBD1 aligns across 8 bases. The CDR3 extends over 14 amino acids. Looked up from germline, CDR1 is SEHNR and CDR2 is FQNEAQ (reference sequence). Trimming cost V 4 bases and J 3 bases; bases outside gene matches: 4.